Below, 2 T cell receptor beta chains from the same sample are listed, as sequenced in a study of blood T cell repertoires in COVID-19. Sequencing was performed with immunoSEQ multiplex PCR; in TCRdb, only in-frame clones are kept and a portion is missing. The profile shows around 260,000 clones, around 82% of them singletons. The sequencing sample was made of peripheral blood. The origin of the receptors is a human donor with COVID-19, enrolled during active disease. The donor label of this sample is uncertain.

The gene calls are TRBV11-2 and TRBJ2-3; TRBD1 matches 9 bases. Germline V CDR1 and CDR2: SGHAT, FQNNGV. V shed 4 bases and J 7 bases; nucleotides not matched to a gene: 12. The CDR3 length is 16 residues. The CDR3 sequence is CASSYRRDRVKNTQYF. CDR3 nucleotide sequence: TGTGCCAGCAGCTACCGCCGGGACAGGGTGAAAAATACGCAGTATTTT.

This chain links TRBV3-1 (or the pseudogene TRBV3-2) with TRBJ2-5; maybe TRBD2 (6 bases). Germline values: CDR1 LGHDT, CDR2 YNNKEL (reference sequence). The CDR3 covers 17 residues. V dropped 3 bases and J dropped 2 bases, with 19 bases sitting between them. The CDR3 spells CASSHTPGWEVQETQYF. The CDR3 nucleotides are TGTGCCAGCAGCCACACACCCGGGTGGGAGGTACAAGAGACCCAGTACTTC.